Listed below are T cell receptor beta chains from one sample, sequenced in a study of response to subunit inactivated influenza vaccine. TCRdb fed the RT-PCR reads into MiXCR, producing one record per CDR3 protein. This sample carries approximately 310,000 distinct CDR3 sequences, roughly 22% of them seen once, and the ten largest clones take about 10%. The source was PBMCs from blood, collected approximately 20 months after vaccination. The receptors were sampled from a man between 50 and 70 years old who received an inactivated influenza vaccine. CDR3s include the opening cysteine and the closing phenylalanine or tryptophan. A D gene is named only where the DNA matches it firmly. The size entry is marked missing in some rows and otherwise reads once, few, many or a size class.

J gene	clone size	D gene	V gene	CDR3 protein	CDR3 DNA
TRBJ2-3	NA	TRBD2	TRBV29-1	CSVVPSGRTDTQYF	TGCAGCGTTGTGCCTAGCGGCCGCACAGATACGCAGTATTTT
TRBJ2-1	few	TRBD2	TRBV28	CASSFSTSGYYNEQFF	TGTGCCAGCAGTTTCTCTACTAGCGGATATTACAATGAGCAGTTCTTC
TRBJ2-5	few	TRBD1	TRBV11-2	CASSRTGGQETQYF	TGTGCCAGCAGCCGGACAGGGGGCCAAGAGACCCAGTACTTC
TRBJ2-7	few	NA	TRBV4-1	CASSPDRLYEQYF	TGCGCCAGCAGCCCCGACCGACTCTACGAGCAGTACTTC
TRBJ1-2	few	NA	TRBV7-8	CASRPVPGKGGYTF	TGTGCCAGCAGGCCAGTCCCAGGGAAAGGGGGCTACACCTTC
TRBJ2-7	once	NA	TRBV20-1	CSASDYLYEQYF	TGCAGTGCTTCGGACTACCTCTACGAGCAGTACTTC
TRBJ2-7	NA	NA	TRBV20-1	CSAARGGDEQYF	TGCAGTGCTGCCAGGGGGGGCGACGAGCAGTACTTC
TRBJ1-6	few	NA	TRBV7-2	CASSLELGAYSPLHF	TGTGCCAGCAGCTTAGAATTAGGGGCCTATTCACCCCTCCACTTT
TRBJ1-2	NA	NA	TRBV5-1	CASSSRTDYGYTF	TGCGCCAGCAGCAGTCGGACAGACTATGGCTACACCTTC
TRBJ1-5	NA	NA	TRBV5-1	CASSAGYGNQPQHF	TGCGCCAGCAGCGCCGGGTATGGCAATCAGCCCCAGCATTTT
TRBJ1-5	few	TRBD1	TRBV20-1	CSARDSGTARNQPQHF	TGCAGTGCTAGGGACTCCGGGACAGCCCGCAATCAGCCCCAGCATTTT
TRBJ2-7	few	NA	TRBV2	CASSEAPGRASSYEQYF	TGTGCCAGCAGTGAAGCTCCGGGGCGGGCGTCATCCTACGAGCAGTACTTC
TRBJ1-1	NA	NA	TRBV20-1	CSARTGRTEAFF	TGCAGTGCGAGGACTGGGCGCACTGAAGCTTTCTTT
TRBJ1-2	many	NA	TRBV12-3/TRBV12-4	CASSLSGAPGTF	TGTGCCAGCAGTTTATCGGGGGCCCCAGGCACCTTC
TRBJ2-7	few	TRBD1	TRBV10-3	CAISSKPGQANYEQYF	TGTGCCATCAGTTCGAAGCCGGGACAGGCGAACTACGAGCAGTACTTC
TRBJ1-5	many	TRBD1	TRBV28	CASSPAGTVLPQPQHF	TGTGCCAGCAGTCCGGCCGGGACAGTACTACCTCAGCCCCAGCATTTT
TRBJ2-7	NA	NA	TRBV15	CATSPGFRGGYPYEQYF	TGTGCCACCAGCCCCGGGTTTCGGGGAGGTTACCCCTACGAGCAGTACTTC
TRBJ2-5	NA	TRBD1	TRBV5-1	CASSFETGIGTQYF	TGCGCCAGCAGCTTCGAGACAGGGATCGGGACCCAGTACTTC
TRBJ1-2	NA	TRBD1	TRBV12-3/TRBV12-4	CASSFGHDRGRVYGYTF	TGTGCCAGCAGTTTTGGACATGACAGGGGGCGCGTCTATGGCTACACCTTC
TRBJ1-1	many	TRBD1	TRBV4-1	CASSQVVRDRGMNTEAFF	TGCGCCAGCAGCCAAGTCGTCCGGGACAGGGGGATGAACACTGAAGCTTTCTTT
TRBJ2-3	NA	TRBD1	TRBV19	CASRKGAPLADTQYF	TGTGCCAGTAGAAAGGGGGCTCCCCTGGCAGATACGCAGTATTTT
TRBJ1-1	NA	NA	TRBV4-2	CASSQENHRAGSTEAFF	TGTGCCAGCAGCCAAGAAAACCACAGGGCTGGAAGCACTGAAGCTTTCTTT
TRBJ2-4	few	NA	TRBV4-3	CASSQGPGGSSPKNIQYF	TGCGCCAGCAGCCAAGGGCCCGGAGGGTCCTCCCCCAAAAACATTCAGTACTTC
TRBJ2-2	NA	NA	TRBV3-1	CASSDQVRVVGTGELFF	TGTGCCAGCAGCGACCAGGTCCGGGTGGTCGGCACCGGGGAGCTGTTTTTT